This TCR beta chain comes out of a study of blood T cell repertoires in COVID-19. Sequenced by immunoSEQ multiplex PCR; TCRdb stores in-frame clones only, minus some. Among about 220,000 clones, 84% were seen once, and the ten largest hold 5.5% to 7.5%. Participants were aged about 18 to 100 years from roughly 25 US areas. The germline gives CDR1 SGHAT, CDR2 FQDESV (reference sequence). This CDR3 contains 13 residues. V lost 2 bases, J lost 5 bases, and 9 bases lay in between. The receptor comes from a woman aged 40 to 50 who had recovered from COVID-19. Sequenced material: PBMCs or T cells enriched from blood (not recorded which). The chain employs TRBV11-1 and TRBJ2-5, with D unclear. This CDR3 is CASSLQLVETQYF. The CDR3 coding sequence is TGTGCCAGCAGCTTACAACTTGTTGAGACCCAGTACTTC.